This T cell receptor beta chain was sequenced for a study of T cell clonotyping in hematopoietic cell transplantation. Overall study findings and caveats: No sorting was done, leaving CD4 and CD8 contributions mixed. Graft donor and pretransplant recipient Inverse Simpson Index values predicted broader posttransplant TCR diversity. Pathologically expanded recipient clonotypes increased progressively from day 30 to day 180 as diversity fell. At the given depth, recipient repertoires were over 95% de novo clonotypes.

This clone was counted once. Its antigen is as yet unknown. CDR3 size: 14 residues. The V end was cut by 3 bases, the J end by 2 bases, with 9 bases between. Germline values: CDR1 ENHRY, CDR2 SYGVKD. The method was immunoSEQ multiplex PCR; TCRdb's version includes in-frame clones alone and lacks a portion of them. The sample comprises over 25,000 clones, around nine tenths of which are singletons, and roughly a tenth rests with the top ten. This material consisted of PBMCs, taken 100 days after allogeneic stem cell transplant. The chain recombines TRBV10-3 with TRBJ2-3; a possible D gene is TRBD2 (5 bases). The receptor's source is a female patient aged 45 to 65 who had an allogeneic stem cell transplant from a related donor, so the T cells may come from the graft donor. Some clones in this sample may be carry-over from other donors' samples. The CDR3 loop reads CAISETGVTDTQYF. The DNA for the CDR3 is TGTGCCATCAGTGAAACCGGGGTCACAGATACGCAGTATTTT.